What follows are 25 T cell receptor beta chains derived from one specimen sequenced in a study of shared clonotypes between healthy human individuals. TCRdb's copy holds only in-frame clones and misses some; the assay was immunoSEQ multiplex PCR. The table lists about 1.1 million clones, 78% of them singletons. Sequencing was done on a sample of memory CD4+ T cells from PBMCs. Subset here: CD45RA-negative fraction. These receptors were taken from a man aged 18 to 30 in good health. Some clones in this sample may be carry-over from other donors' samples.

Only a few counts were recorded for this clone. In DNA, the CDR3 is TGCAGCGTCGTGCTAGGACAGGGGTCCTACGAGCAGTACTTC. Amino acid sequence: CSVVLGQGSYEQYF. This rearrangement joins TRBV29-1 to TRBJ2-7, with 9 bases aligning to TRBD1. This CDR3 region has 14 residues. In germline, CDR1 is SQVTM, CDR2 ANQGSEA. The V and J ends lost 6 bases and 1 base, in that order; junction bases with no gene match: 7.

CDR3 DNA: TGTGCCAGCAGTTTATGGGGACGGAACACTGAAGCTTTCTTT. It translates to CASSLWGRNTEAFF. This sequence joins TRBV28 and TRBJ1-1, with a possible D match to TRBD1 (5 bases). Germline loops: CDR1 MDHEN, CDR2 SYDVKM. The CDR3 is made up of 14 amino acids. V lost 0 bases and J lost 1, with 6 bases in between.

This clone occurred a few times. J is TRBJ2-3 and V is TRBV28; 9 nucleotides line up with TRBD1. The length of the CDR3 is 13 residues. Looked up from germline, CDR1 is MDHEN and CDR2 is SYDVKM. The V segment lost 10 bases and the J segment 4 bases; nucleotides outside the gene matches: 6. The CDR3, as DNA: TGTGCCACCCATGGACAGGGGCCAGATACGCAGTATTTT. It specifies CATHGQGPDTQYF.

This chain uses TRBV5-3 with TRBJ1-1, with D hard to call. TRBV5-3 is an ORF for which the function is uncertain. CDR3 size: 13 residues. V was shortened by 4 bases and J by 6 bases, with 13 bases between the two germline ends. CDR3 in DNA: TGTGCCAGAAGCCCGAAGGGTCCCGCTGAAGCTTTCTTT. Its protein is CARSPKGPAEAFF.

The chain employs TRBV19 and TRBJ1-1; 8 nucleotides agree with TRBD1. The germline gives CDR1 LNHDA, CDR2 SQIVND (reference sequence). The V gene end was trimmed by 6 bases and the J gene end by 5 bases; junction bases not matched to a gene: 5. CDR3 size: 13 residues. The CDR3 region has the DNA TGTGCCAGTAGAGCGGACAGGGAAACTGAAGCTTTCTTT. Its translation: CASRADRETEAFF.

The V and J genes are TRBV7-2 and TRBJ1-1; 8 bases are a match to TRBD1. The trim removed 1 base at V and 3 bases at J, leaving 1 base unmatched. The germline CDR1 and CDR2 sequences are SGHTA and FQGNSA. This CDR3 comprises 14 residues. This CDR3 is CASSLEQGDTEAFF. CDR3 sequence (DNA): TGTGCCAGCAGCTTAGAACAGGGGGACACTGAAGCTTTCTTT.

The V gene is TRBV5-1, the J gene TRBJ1-1, with D hard to call. Germline CDR1 is SGHRS and CDR2 is YFSETQ. The CDR3 contains 14 residues. Deletions cut 3 bases from V and 0 bases from J, with 9 bases between. CDR3: CASSSPTVNTEAFF. The CDR3 nucleotides are TGCGCCAGCAGCTCACCAACAGTGAACACTGAAGCTTTCTTT.

This clone was counted a single time. The chain recombines TRBV2 with TRBJ1-2, with 7 nucleotides matching TRBD1. CDR3 length: 15 residues. Germline lookup yields CDR1 SNHLY and CDR2 FYNNEI. J was trimmed by 3 bases and V by 3 bases; bases with no gene match: 7. CDR3 bases: TGTGCCAGCAGTGACCCTCCCGGGACAGACTATGGCTACACCTTC. This translates into CASSDPPGTDYGYTF.

V is TRBV18 and J is TRBJ2-6; the D is unclear. The CDR3 spans 16 residues. In germline, CDR1 is KGHSH, CDR2 LQKENI. V was pared by 0 bases and J by 0 bases, with 6 bases between. CDR3 residues: CASSPPNLSGANVLTF. DNA of the CDR3: TGTGCCAGCTCACCACCCAACCTCTCTGGGGCCAACGTCCTGACTTTC. Based on the CDR3 plus reference TRBV18 and TRBJ2-6, the full variable domain is NAGVMQNPRHLVRRRGQEARLRCSPMKGHSHVYWYRQLPEEGLKFMVYLQKENIIDESGMPKERFSAEFPKEGPSILRIQQVVRGDSAAYFCASSPPNLSGANVLTFGAGSRLTVL.

In this sample, this clone turned up many times. V is TRBV5-1 and J is TRBJ1-2; 7 bases are a match to TRBD1. V lost 4 bases to trimming and J lost 5 bases; unmatched junction nucleotides: 11. Germline V gene sequence: CDR1 SGHRS, CDR2 YFSETQ. The CDR3 has 15 amino acids. The CDR3 DNA sequence: TGCGCCAGCAGCCCGACGGCACAGGGGTTATATGGCTACACCTTC. It is translated as CASSPTAQGLYGYTF.

The chain is built from TRBV20-1 and TRBJ1-2; D call uncertain. The germline CDR1 and CDR2 sequences are DFQATT and SNEGSKA (reference sequence). The CDR3 contains 11 residues. In DNA form, the CDR3 reads TGCAGAGCGGAGTCCGGGTATGGCTACACCTTC. Its translation: CRAESGYGYTF.

The gene calls are TRBV25-1 and TRBJ2-7; 9 bases fit TRBD1. The germline CDR1 and CDR2 sequences are MGHDK and SYGVNS. The CDR3 totals 16 residues. The J segment lost 3 bases and the V segment lost 3 bases, leaving 9 bases of the junction unmatched. The CDR3 protein is CASSDYSGTGSYEQYF. The DNA for the CDR3 is TGTGCCAGCAGTGATTACTCCGGGACAGGGAGCTACGAGCAGTACTTC.

The chain carries TRBV11-1 and TRBJ2-3; the match to TRBD2 covers 7 bases. Trimming took 4 bases from V and 7 from J; bases not matched to a gene: 11. CDR3 size: 15 residues. Germline assignment: CDR1 SGHAT and CDR2 FQDESV (reference sequence). CDR3 sequence reads: CASSSPVHGGNTQYF. In DNA, the CDR3 is TGTGCCAGCAGCTCGCCGGTTCACGGGGGGAATACGCAGTATTTT.

The chain employs TRBV14 and TRBJ2-7, with D unresolved. Germline V lookup: CDR1 SGHDN, CDR2 FVKESK. The V end was cut by 0 bases, the J end by 0 bases, with 6 bases between. The CDR3 has 14 residues. The chain's CDR3 is CASSQDSNSYEQYF. CDR3 in DNA: TGTGCCAGCAGCCAAGACAGCAACTCCTACGAGCAGTACTTC. Variable domain in full (rest from reference TRBV14 and TRBJ2-7): EAGVTQFPSHSVIEKGQTVTLRCDPISGHDNLYWYRRVMGKEIKFLLHFVKESKQDESGMPNNRFLAERTGGTYSTLKVQPAELEDSGVYFCASSQDSNSYEQYFGPGTRLTVT.

On this clone itself: This likely came from a read error, as a far larger clone is one base away. The chain has TRBV5-6 and TRBJ1-2; unclear D gene. The V and J ends lost 4 bases and 6 bases respectively, with 13 bases between them. From germline, CDR1 is SGHDT and CDR2 YYEEEE. CDR3 size: 13 residues. DNA for the CDR3: TGTGCCAGCAGCCTGGGCCTGAGTGATGGCTACACCTTC. This gives the protein CASSLGLSDGYTF. Filled out from reference TRBV5-6 and TRBJ1-2, the complete variable domain reads DAGVTQSPTHLIKTRGQQVTLRCSPKSGHDTVSWYQQALGQGPQFIFQYYEEEERQRGNFPDRFSGHQFPNYSSELNVNALLLGDSALYLCASSLGLSDGYTFGSGTRLTVV.

CDR3 in amino acids: CASSLLGGATEAFF. CDR3 DNA sequence: TGTGCCAGCAGCTTATTAGGCGGGGCCACTGAAGCTTTCTTT. The V and J genes are TRBV7-3 and TRBJ1-1; possibly TRBD1 for D (5 bases). Germline-derived CDR1 and CDR2 are SGHTA and FQGTGA. The V gene lost 2 bases and the J gene lost 4 bases, with 11 bases spanning the gap. The CDR3 spans 14 residues.

A few counts support this clone. The junction differs from germline at one of its ends, possibly a read error. V and J are TRBV6-1 and TRBJ2-2; D possibly corresponds to TRBD1 (5 bases). The CDR3 is made up of 15 amino acids. Germline-derived CDR1 and CDR2 are MNHNS and SASEGT. CDR3 sequence reads: CASSEVQGSTVELFF. The DNA for the CDR3 is TGTGCCAGCAGTGAAGTCCAGGGCTCTACCGTGGAGCTGTTTTTT.

The genes are TRBV19 and TRBJ2-5; no reliable D call. Germline CDR1 LNHDA, CDR2 SQIVND (reference sequence). The CDR3 contains 15 residues. With 0 bases removed from V and 1 base from J, the gap between germline ends came to 9 bases. The CDR3 DNA is TGTGCCAGTAGTATAGATCCGGTTGGCCAAGAGACCCAGTACTTC. Protein product: CASSIDPVGQETQYF.

The V gene is TRBV10-3, the J gene TRBJ1-5; TRBD1 matches 7 bases. The CDR3 loop spans 13 amino acids. V was pared by 6 bases and J by 7 bases, with 6 bases of the junction left unmatched. Germline lookup yields CDR1 ENHRY and CDR2 SYGVKD. The CDR3 loop reads CAISPGGQQPQHF. DNA of the CDR3: TGTGCCATCAGCCCAGGGGGTCAACAGCCCCAGCATTTT.

The chain carries TRBV28 and TRBJ2-7; D remains unclear. Germline V gene sequence: CDR1 MDHEN, CDR2 SYDVKM. The CDR3 has 15 residues. The V and J ends lost 5 bases and 5 bases respectively, with 19 bases between them. The CDR3 sequence: CASSPPWASGNEQYF. The CDR3 region has the DNA TGTGCCAGCAGTCCCCCCTGGGCCTCTGGGAACGAGCAGTACTTC. Full variable domain (remainder filled in from reference TRBV28 and TRBJ2-7): DVKVTQSSRYLVKRTGEKVFLECVQDMDHENMFWYRQDPGLGLRLIYFSYDVKMKEKGDIPEGYSVSREKKERFSLILESASTNQTSMYLCASSPPWASGNEQYFGPGTRLTVT.

This clone was picked up one time. The V and J genes are TRBV7-2 and TRBJ2-7, with TRBD1 as a possible D gene (5 bases). The length of the CDR3 is 13 residues. From germline, CDR1 is SGHTA and CDR2 FQGNSA. Deletions cut 4 bases from V and 0 bases from J, with 7 bases between. For the CDR3, the DNA is TGTGCCAGCAGCTCCAGGGTCTCCTACGAGCAGTACTTC. It is translated as CASSSRVSYEQYF.

About this clone itself: Being one base from a much bigger clone, this may be a read error. This rearrangement joins TRBV7-2 to TRBJ2-1, with 9 bases matching TRBD2. The germline CDR1 and CDR2 sequences are SGHTA and FQGNSA. V trimming: 4 bases; J trimming: 4 bases; junction bases outside the gene matches: 2. CDR3 length: 14 amino acids. CDR3 sequence reads: CASSSGLAYNEQFF. CDR3 bases: TGTGCCAGCAGCTCCGGACTAGCGTACAATGAGCAGTTCTTC.

This chain uses TRBV29-1 with TRBJ2-5, with 8 bases matching TRBD1. The V gene end was trimmed by 2 bases and the J gene end by 6 bases; junction bases not matched to a gene: 8. This CDR3 has 14 amino acids. The V gene's germline CDR1 is SQVTM and CDR2 ANQGSEA. CDR3 protein: CSVERQGALKTQYF. The CDR3 coding sequence is TGCAGCGTTGAACGTCAGGGGGCCTTGAAGACCCAGTACTTC.

V gene TRBV18 combines with J gene TRBJ2-1; 7 bases map to TRBD2. The CDR3 is made up of 21 amino acids. With V trimmed by 0 bases and J by 4 bases, 21 bases remained unmatched. Per germline, CDR1 KGHSH and CDR2 LQKENI. CDR3 nucleotide sequence: TGTGCCAGCTCACCACCGGTCTCGGGACCCCCGTCCGGGAGGAGGTACAATGAGCAGTTCTTC. This gives the protein CASSPPVSGPPSGRRYNEQFF.

V gene TRBV7-2 combines with J gene TRBJ2-1; weak D call: TRBD1 (7 bases). The germline V gene has CDR1 SGHTA and CDR2 FQGNSA. The V gene lost 5 bases and the J gene lost 7 bases, with 12 bases spanning the gap. This CDR3 has 13 residues. The CDR3 DNA sequence: TGTGCCAGCAGCCCAGGGGGGTATAATGAGCAGTTCTTC. The encoded protein is CASSPGGYNEQFF.